Shown below are 31 T cell receptor beta chains from a single sample sequenced in a study of cytomegalovirus exposure and HLA in healthy donors. A multiplex PCR was run with 60 Vbeta primers and 13 Jbeta primers. Libraries were prepared by immunoSEQ multiplex PCR; TCRdb keeps only in-frame clonotypes and omits some of them. The sample comprises about 230,000 clones, 80% to 90% of which are singletons, and over 0.95% rests with the top ten. Sequencing used PBMCs. These receptors originate from a woman aged 18-30 years in good health and CMV-seronegative.

V is TRBV9 and J is TRBJ1-4; the D gene is possibly TRBD1 (5 bases). Trimming stripped 0 bases from V and 7 bases from J, with 13 bases between. CDR3 size: 15 residues. CDR1 and CDR2 (germline): SGDLS, YYNGEE. This CDR3 reads CASSVVGGTTEKLFF. The CDR3 DNA reads TGTGCCAGCAGCGTAGTAGGAGGGACGACTGAAAAACTGTTTTTT.

J is TRBJ1-3 and V is TRBV4-1; D might be TRBD1 (5 bases). V lost 4 bases, J lost 4 bases, and 17 bases lay in between. The CDR3 spans 16 residues. The germline CDR1 and CDR2 sequences are MGHRA and YSYEKL. CDR3 in DNA: TGCGCCAGCAGCCCCCGACACCGGGACTTGGGAAACACCATATATTTT. Translated, it gives CASSPRHRDLGNTIYF.

This chain connects TRBV11-2 to TRBJ2-5; TRBD1 matches at 7 bases. This CDR3 region has 13 residues. V lost 4 bases to trimming and J lost 3 bases; unmatched junction nucleotides: 2. Germline CDR1 and CDR2: SGHAT and FQNNGV. CDR3: CASSYTGEETQYF. The CDR3 DNA is TGTGCCAGCAGCTATACAGGGGAAGAGACCCAGTACTTC.

The chain has TRBV4-1 and TRBJ1-5; 8 bases map to TRBD1. Germline CDR1 is MGHRA and CDR2 is YSYEKL. This CDR3 contains 15 residues. The V segment lost 4 bases and the J segment 4 bases; nucleotides outside the gene matches: 6. CDR3 DNA: TGCGCCAGCAGCCCTGGACAGGGTAGTAATCAGCCCCAGCATTTT. This gives the protein CASSPGQGSNQPQHF.

The CDR3, as DNA: TGTGCCAGCAGCCTCTTCGGGGGGGCAGATACGCAGTATTTT. Protein sequence: CASSLFGGADTQYF. The chain has TRBV4-2 and TRBJ2-3; 8 bases align to TRBD2. The CDR3 length is 14 residues. Germline CDR1 and CDR2: LGHNA and YNFKEQ. Unmatched junction bases numbered 4, after V lost 4 bases and J lost 4 bases.

The rearrangement joins TRBV4-3 to TRBJ1-1, with D hard to call. The CDR3 length is 14 residues. Germline assignment: CDR1 LGHNA and CDR2 YSLEER. The germline V and J ends were trimmed by 1 base and 5 bases, with 11 bases remaining between them. DNA of the CDR3: TGCGCCAGCAGCCAAGCAGAACGAGGGACTGAAGCTTTCTTT. Amino acids: CASSQAERGTEAFF.

The gene calls are TRBV9 and TRBJ2-2; TRBD1 aligns across 10 bases. The CDR3 runs to 16 residues. In germline, CDR1 is SGDLS, CDR2 YYNGEE. With V trimmed by 2 bases and J by 3 bases, 4 bases remained unmatched. The CDR3 nucleotides read TGTGCCAGCAGCGTGACAGGGGGCGCCGACACCGGGGAGCTGTTTTTT. Translating gives CASSVTGGADTGELFF.

This clone was seen a few times. The V and J genes are TRBV29-1 and TRBJ2-3, with 8 bases identical to TRBD2. The J segment lost 5 bases and the V segment lost 5 bases, leaving 3 bases of the junction unmatched. CDR1 is SQVTM and CDR2 is ANQGSEA in the germline V gene. The CDR3 extends over 12 amino acids. CDR3 DNA: TGCAGCGTTAGTAGCGGGGAAGATACGCAGTATTTT. Amino acid sequence: CSVSSGEDTQYF.

On this clone itself: At one end, the junction sequence differs from germline, possibly due to a read error. The chain recombines TRBV11-2 with TRBJ2-5; 7 nucleotides agree with TRBD2. Germline loops: CDR1 SGHAT, CDR2 FQNNGV. The CDR3 length is 13 residues. The CDR3 DNA sequence: TGTGCCAGCAGATTAGCGGGTAGAGAGACCCAGTACTTC. It translates to CASRLAGRETQYF.

This chain joins TRBV7-6 and TRBJ2-7, with D maybe TRBD2 (6 bases). With 4 bases removed from V and 4 bases from J, the gap between germline ends came to 8 bases. CDR1 is SGHVS, CDR2 FNYEAQ, per germline. The CDR3 extends over 12 amino acids. The CDR3 loop reads CASSSGDYEQYF. CDR3 DNA sequence: TGTGCCAGCAGCTCGGGAGATTACGAGCAGTACTTC.

This chain connects TRBV6-4 to TRBJ2-1; D is possibly TRBD1 (5 bases). This CDR3 spans 16 amino acids. V lost 2 bases to trimming and J lost 6 bases, with 17 bases between them. CDR1 is MRHNA and CDR2 is SNTAGT in the germline V gene. The chain's CDR3 is CASSDRGRALVNEQFF. The DNA of the CDR3 is TGTGCCAGCAGTGACCGCGGCAGGGCATTAGTCAATGAGCAGTTCTTC.

This chain uses TRBV7-3 with TRBJ2-7, with D perhaps matching TRBD2 (6 bases). This CDR3 comprises 15 residues. Deletions cut 5 bases from V and 4 bases from J, with 18 bases between. CDR1 is SGHTA and CDR2 is FQGTGA in the germline V gene. DNA of the CDR3: TGTGCCAGCAGCACGCCCGGGACTCTCCTTTACGAGCAGTACTTC. Its translation is CASSTPGTLLYEQYF.

V usage is TRBV5-1 and J usage is TRBJ1-1; D is possibly TRBD1 (6 bases). CDR3 size: 15 residues. Germline V CDR1 and CDR2: SGHRS, YFSETQ. V gave up 0 bases and J gave up 7 bases, with 16 bases separating them. CDR3 bases: TGCGCCAGCAGCTTGGACCGGCAGGGGAGTGGTGAAGCTTTCTTT. Its protein product is CASSLDRQGSGEAFF.

This chain joins TRBV27 and TRBJ1-1, with D maybe TRBD1 (5 bases). The germline V and J ends were trimmed by 3 bases and 3 bases, with 11 bases remaining between them. The germline CDR1 and CDR2 sequences are MNHEY and SMNVEV (reference sequence). This CDR3 comprises 14 residues. CDR3 in DNA: TGTGCCAGCAGTTTGCGGGGCGCATACACTGAAGCTTTCTTT. Protein: CASSLRGAYTEAFF.

The chain uses TRBV4-1 and TRBJ1-6; D is ambiguous. Germline V CDR1 and CDR2: MGHRA, YSYEKL. The V end lost 4 bases, the J end lost 6 bases, and 10 bases lay between the germline ends. This CDR3 spans 14 amino acids. CDR3 amino acids: CASSRGESNSPLHF. Here the CDR3 DNA reads TGCGCCAGCAGCCGCGGGGAGAGTAATTCACCCCTCCACTTT.

The rearrangement links TRBV5-4 to TRBJ2-5; D possibly corresponds to TRBD2 (5 bases). The CDR3 is 14 residues long. Per the germline V gene, CDR1 is SGHNT and CDR2 is YYREEE (reference sequence). V lost 0 bases, J lost 4 bases, and 10 bases lay in between. The CDR3 sequence is CASSLDLASETQYF. DNA for the CDR3: TGTGCCAGCAGCTTGGATCTAGCTTCAGAGACCCAGTACTTC.

The chain joins TRBV4-3 to TRBJ1-5; D might be TRBD1 (6 bases). V lost 0 bases, J lost 4 bases, and 19 bases lay in between. Germline V CDR1 and CDR2: LGHNA, YSLEER. The CDR3 is 18 amino acids. The CDR3 loop reads CASSQEAPSQGGNQPQHF. The CDR3 nucleotides read TGCGCCAGCAGCCAAGAAGCCCCTTCACAGGGAGGGAATCAGCCCCAGCATTTT.

V gene TRBV4-3 combines with J gene TRBJ2-1; 16 bases are a match to TRBD2. The CDR3 has 19 amino acids. CDR1 is LGHNA, CDR2 YSLEER, per germline. Trimming at V came to 0 bases and at J to 2 bases, leaving 4 bases not matched to a gene. Here the CDR3 reads CASSQDRGLAGGPYNEQFF. CDR3 DNA sequence: TGCGCCAGCAGCCAAGACCGGGGACTAGCGGGAGGGCCCTACAATGAGCAGTTCTTC.

The rearrangement links TRBV18 to TRBJ2-2, with 7 bases lining up with TRBD1. The CDR3 is 14 residues long. Trimming at V came to 7 bases and at J to 1 base, leaving 3 bases not matched to a gene. Germline assignment: CDR1 KGHSH and CDR2 LQKENI. The CDR3 DNA sequence: TGTGCCAGCTTGGGACAGAGGAACACCGGGGAGCTGTTTTTT. Protein: CASLGQRNTGELFF.

The chain is built from TRBV5-1 and TRBJ2-2; D gene ambiguous. V lost 1 base to trimming and J lost 1 base, with 5 bases between them. CDR3 length equals 14 residues. Germline assignment: CDR1 SGHRS and CDR2 YFSETQ. The CDR3 sequence is CASSLFGNTGELFF. The CDR3 nucleotides are TGCGCCAGCAGCTTGTTCGGGAACACCGGGGAGCTGTTTTTT.

The gene calls are TRBV4-2 and TRBJ2-1, with 9 bases lining up with TRBD2. Germline values: CDR1 LGHNA, CDR2 YNFKEQ. The ends lost 0 bases at V and 8 bases at J; junction bases unmatched: 17. This CDR3 region has 19 residues. The CDR3 loop is CASSQDQSVGIAGADEQFF. CDR3 DNA: TGTGCCAGCAGCCAAGATCAGAGTGTCGGGATAGCGGGGGCGGATGAGCAGTTCTTC.

The genes are TRBV6-6 and TRBJ1-5; possibly TRBD1 for D (6 bases). CDR1 and CDR2 from the germline V gene are MNHNY and SVGAGI (reference sequence). V was trimmed by 6 bases and J by 1 base, leaving 13 bases between them. The CDR3 runs to 15 residues. As DNA, the CDR3 is TGTGCCAGCAGGGGATACAGGGACAGCAATCAGCCCCAGCATTTT. Its translation: CASRGYRDSNQPQHF.

This chain links TRBV29-1 with TRBJ2-7; the D gene is possibly TRBD1 (5 bases). Germline V gives CDR1 SQVTM, CDR2 ANQGSEA. The CDR3 is made up of 13 amino acids. V was cut by 2 bases and J by 5 bases, with 13 bases left in between. CDR3: CSVELPGLDEQYF. CDR3 coding DNA: TGCAGCGTTGAATTGCCAGGGTTGGACGAGCAGTACTTC.

A note on this clone: This same CDR3 is encoded by further DNA sequences in the sample. This chain joins TRBV27 and TRBJ2-1; D is unresolved. Germline values: CDR1 MNHEY, CDR2 SMNVEV (reference sequence). V was clipped by 5 bases and J by 4 bases, with 6 bases between them. The CDR3 extends over 12 amino acids. The CDR3 nucleotides are TGTGCCAGCAGTCCAACTTACAATGAGCAGTTCTTC. This gives the protein CASSPTYNEQFF.

In this sample, this clone turned up once. The V and J genes are TRBV2 and TRBJ1-5; 7 bases line up with TRBD1. The CDR3 loop spans 15 amino acids. Per the germline V gene, CDR1 is SNHLY and CDR2 is FYNNEI. V lost 5 bases, J lost 1 base, and 5 bases stayed unmatched. CDR3 nucleotide sequence: TGTGCCAGCAGTCTGACAGGGACGAGCAATCAGCCCCAGCATTTT. Protein: CASSLTGTSNQPQHF.

The sample holds a few counts of this clone. The chain joins TRBV14 to TRBJ1-1, with a possible D match to TRBD1 (6 bases). The CDR3 sequence is 16 residues long. From germline, CDR1 is SGHDN and CDR2 FVKESK. V dropped 0 bases and J dropped 0 bases, with 11 bases sitting between them. The CDR3 DNA reads TGTGCCAGCAGCCAAGATTTCAGGACAGTGAACACTGAAGCTTTCTTT. It specifies CASSQDFRTVNTEAFF.

The CDR3 DNA is TGTGCCAGCCTTAAGGGGGAGTTAGCCAACTATGGCTACACCTTC. This translates into CASLKGELANYGYTF. V is TRBV6-6 and J is TRBJ1-2; possibly TRBD1 for D (6 bases). CDR1 MNHNY and CDR2 SVGAGI come from the germline V gene (reference sequence). There are 15 residues in the CDR3. Trimming removed 8 bases from V and 2 bases from J, with 18 bases in between.

Only one count was recorded for this clone. The chain combines TRBV6-1 with TRBJ2-7; TRBD2 might be the D (6 bases). Deletions cut 2 bases from V and 0 bases from J, with 11 bases between. The germline V gene has CDR1 MNHNS and CDR2 SASEGT. The CDR3 runs to 15 residues. CDR3 loop: CASSEYGGNSYEQYF. CDR3 DNA sequence: TGTGCCAGCAGTGAATACGGCGGGAACTCCTACGAGCAGTACTTC.

This chain joins TRBV11-2 and TRBJ2-3, with D possibly TRBD2 on 5 matching bases. The CDR3 is made up of 16 amino acids. Trimming removed 4 bases from V and 2 bases from J, with 16 bases in between. Germline assignment: CDR1 SGHAT and CDR2 FQNNGV. The CDR3 loop reads CASSSSRGTNTDTQYF. The CDR3, as DNA: TGTGCCAGCAGCTCCAGCCGGGGAACGAACACAGATACGCAGTATTTT.

This sequence joins TRBV9 and TRBJ2-1; 12 bases line up with TRBD2. Germline V gene data show CDR1 as SGDLS and CDR2 as YYNGEE. V shed 3 bases and J 5 bases; nucleotides not matched to a gene: 12. CDR3 length equals 18 residues. In DNA form, the CDR3 reads TGTGCCAGCAGCGCCCGAACTTGGACTAGCGGGAACGACAATGAGCAGTTCTTC. This codes for CASSARTWTSGNDNEQFF.

V and J are TRBV7-9 and TRBJ2-1; D gene ambiguous. The V gene's germline CDR1 is SEHNR and CDR2 FQNEAQ (reference sequence). The CDR3 totals 13 residues. V was shortened by 5 bases and J by 2 bases, with 7 bases between the two germline ends. The DNA of the CDR3 is TGTGCCAGCAGCCCGGTCGCCTACAATGAGCAGTTCTTC. As protein: CASSPVAYNEQFF.